These T cell receptor beta chains were read from a single sample in a study of blood T cell repertoires in COVID-19. TCRdb's copy holds only in-frame clones and misses some; the assay was immunoSEQ multiplex PCR. The sample consists of about 440,000 clones, 70% to 90% of them appearing once. The sample consisted of PBMCs or T cells enriched from blood (not recorded which). These receptors all stem from a woman between 18 and 30 years old with acute COVID-19. Each CDR3 is given without its conserved first and last residue.

len	v_gene	j_gene	CDR3aa
15	TRBV9	TRBJ1-6	ASSPAEASSYNSPLH
12	TRBV7-3	TRBJ1-2	ASSLVGEGDGYT
15	TRBV6-6	TRBJ1-6	ASSLYPEAGGNSPLH
15	TRBV4-3	TRBJ2-7	ASSQDWLAGGNYEQY
11	TRBV6-5	TRBJ2-1	ATGRRDVSEQF
10	TRBV29-1	TRBJ2-3	SVLGGTDTQY
13	TRBV25-1	TRBJ1-4	ASSVRQGGNEKLF
10	TRBV2	TRBJ1-2	ASSEALVWYG
12	TRBV19	TRBJ2-7	ASSPTGGVYEQY
12	TRBV24-1	TRBJ2-5	ATSQLRDQETQY
14	TRBV7-9	TRBJ2-2	ASRPRDTTNTGELF
10	TRBV28	TRBJ2-7	ASRGDFYEQY
11	TRBV5-8	TRBJ2-1	ASSWDIYNEQF
14	TRBV14	TRBJ1-1	ASSLGDWAGRAEAF
16	TRBV7-2	TRBJ2-7	ASSLFLAGGPSSYEQY
12	TRBV21-1	TRBJ1-2	ASSPAAGAEGYT
13	TRBV28	TRBJ1-3	ASSTRQHSGNTIY